The 27 T cell receptor beta chains listed next were all sequenced from one sample in a study of CD8 T cells in ankylosing spondylitis. Notes on the study in general: Seemingly distinctive of ankylosing spondylitis blood was a TCR beta motif formed by eight highly homologous variants.

The antigens these receptors bind are not known. TCRdb called the 5' RACE reads again in MiXCR, with one record for every CDR3 protein. The table records more than 400,000 distinct CDR3 sequences, approximately 5% of them present only once. The source material was blood, either unsorted or a sorted T cell fraction (not recorded which). These receptors all come from a male donor with ankylosing spondylitis.

This clonotype was detected many times. This sequence joins TRBV9 and TRBJ1-2; D gene uncertain. V was clipped by 1 base and J by 4 bases, with 8 bases between them. Germline CDR1 reads SGDLS; CDR2 reads YYNGEE. This CDR3 contains 13 residues. The CDR3 sequence is CASSVMDFYGYTF. The CDR3 bases are TGTGCCAGCAGCGTAATGGATTTCTATGGCTACACCTTC.

In its sample, this clonotype was seen a few times. The J gene is TRBJ2-6, the V gene TRBV7-2, with D perhaps given as TRBD1 or TRBD2 (6 bases each). The V gene lost 2 bases and the J gene lost 0 bases, with 11 bases spanning the gap. The CDR3 totals 17 residues. Looked up from germline, CDR1 is SGHTA and CDR2 is FQGNSA. This CDR3 is CASSLQGRYSGANVLTF. The CDR3 DNA reads as TGTGCCAGCAGCTTACAGGGGAGGTACTCTGGGGCCAACGTCCTGACTTTC.

This clonotype came up many times. CDR3 amino acids: CASSPGLAGEEGEQFF. The CDR3 bases are TGTGCCAGCAGCCCGGGACTAGCGGGAGAAGAGGGTGAGCAGTTCTTC. The rearrangement joins TRBV5-6 to TRBJ2-1; 14 nucleotides agree with TRBD2. Germline lookup yields CDR1 SGHDT and CDR2 YYEEEE. CDR3 length equals 16 residues. Unmatched junction bases numbered 9, after V lost 4 bases and J lost 9 bases.

This clonotype showed up many times. The chain couples TRBV20-1 to TRBJ1-2, with D maybe TRBD1 (5 bases). V lost 6 bases to trimming and J lost 5 bases, with 13 bases between them. The CDR3 runs to 12 residues. Germline CDR1 reads DFQATT; CDR2 reads SNEGSKA (reference sequence). CDR3 in amino acids: CSAREYQYGYTF. CDR3 DNA: TGCAGTGCCAGGGAGTATCAGTATGGCTACACCTTC.

This clonotype was picked up many times. The V and J genes are TRBV5-5 and TRBJ2-7; 11 bases fit TRBD2. V was pared by 4 bases and J by 1 base, with 4 bases of the junction left unmatched. Germline assignment: CDR1 SGHKS and CDR2 YYEKEE (reference sequence). CDR3 size: 15 residues. The CDR3 sequence is CASSLLAGGSYEQYF. DNA for the CDR3: TGTGCCAGCAGCCTTCTAGCGGGAGGTTCCTACGAGCAGTACTTC. The complete variable domain, with remaining parts taken from reference TRBV5-5 and TRBJ2-7, reads DAGVTQSPTHLIKTRGQQVTLRCSPISGHKSVSWYQQVLGQGPQFIFQYYEKEERGRGNFPDRFSARQFPNYSSELNVNALLLGDSALYLCASSLLAGGSYEQYFGPGTRLTVT.

At least ten counts were recorded for this clonotype. This chain connects TRBV6-2 or TRBV6-3 to TRBJ2-1; D is possibly TRBD1 (6 bases). The germline V gene encodes CDR1 MNHEY and CDR2 SVGEGT. The CDR3 extends over 14 amino acids. V lost 8 bases and J lost 1, with 12 bases in between. The CDR3 spells CASGRRGSYNEQFF. CDR3 coding DNA: TGTGCCAGCGGACGCAGGGGTTCCTACAATGAGCAGTTCTTC.

This clonotype occurred many times. This rearrangement joins TRBV9 to TRBJ1-1; tentative D call: TRBD1 (5 bases). Trimming took 3 bases from V and 6 from J, leaving 15 bases between them. The CDR3 contains 14 residues. Germline V gives CDR1 SGDLS, CDR2 YYNGEE. CDR3 DNA sequence: TGTGCCAGCAGCGCCCCGAAAAAGACAGCTGAAGCTTTCTTT. This sequence encodes CASSAPKKTAEAFF.

This clonotype occurred many times. V gene TRBV5-1 combines with J gene TRBJ1-1; 8 bases line up with TRBD1. Germline V lookup: CDR1 SGHRS, CDR2 YFSETQ. V lost 4 bases, J lost 5 bases, and 10 bases stayed unmatched. The length of the CDR3 is 15 residues. The CDR3 region has the DNA TGCGCCAGCAGCCCCTTAACAGGGGGTGATACTGAAGCTTTCTTT. Its protein product is CASSPLTGGDTEAFF. The variable domain in full, with the rest retrieved from reference TRBV5-1 and TRBJ1-1, is KAGVTQTPRYLIKTRGQQVTLSCSPISGHRSVSWYQQTPGQGLQFLFEYFSETQRNKGNFPGRFSGRQFSNSRSEMNVSTLELGDSALYLCASSPLTGGDTEAFFGQGTRLTVV.

The table lists this clonotype with a few counts. The CDR3 loop reads CASSLAVPYNEQFF. The DNA for the CDR3 is TGTGCCAGCAGCTTAGCGGTCCCCTACAATGAGCAGTTCTTC. The chain joins TRBV7-2 to TRBJ2-1; D gene uncertain. The CDR3 sequence is 14 residues long. Germline loops: CDR1 SGHTA, CDR2 FQGNSA. The V and J ends lost 0 bases and 2 bases respectively, with 5 bases between them.

In its sample, this clonotype was seen many times. This rearrangement joins TRBV7-2 to TRBJ2-7; TRBD2 agrees at 11 bases. Germline values: CDR1 SGHTA, CDR2 FQGNSA. This CDR3 contains 14 residues. Losses at the gene ends were 5 bases for V and 5 bases for J; bases not matched to a gene: 5. The CDR3 sequence is CASSPSGRRDEQYF. The DNA of the CDR3 is TGTGCCAGCAGCCCTAGCGGGAGGAGGGACGAGCAGTACTTC.

V usage is TRBV7-6 and J usage is TRBJ1-1, with a possible D match to TRBD1 (6 bases). The CDR3 totals 15 residues. The germline V gene encodes CDR1 SGHVS and CDR2 FNYEAQ. Trimming shortened V by 1 base and J by 3 bases, and 12 bases separated the two germline ends. CDR3 residues: CASSLVGGLDTEAFF. CDR3 coding DNA: TGTGCCAGCAGCTTAGTGGGGGGGCTAGACACTGAAGCTTTCTTT.

This clonotype came up many times. The rearrangement links TRBV28 to TRBJ2-3; TRBD1 agrees at 7 bases. This CDR3 is 15 amino acids long. Trimming at V came to 3 bases and at J to 2 bases, leaving 5 bases not matched to a gene. Germline CDR1 is MDHEN and CDR2 is SYDVKM. As DNA, the CDR3 is TGTGCCAGCAGTTTTAGGGACAGTTTCACAGATACGCAGTATTTT. Encoded protein: CASSFRDSFTDTQYF.

Ten or more counts support this clonotype. For the CDR3, the DNA is TGTGCCAGCAGCCCTACTATAAGGAGCACTGAAGCTTTCTTT. Amino acid sequence: CASSPTIRSTEAFF. The V gene is TRBV7-2, the J gene TRBJ1-1; D is unresolved. V gave up 5 bases and J gave up 4 bases, with 14 bases separating them. Germline CDR1 reads SGHTA; CDR2 reads FQGNSA. The CDR3 sequence is 14 residues long.

This clonotype appeared a few times. The chain uses TRBV7-9 and TRBJ2-7; D possibly corresponds to TRBD1 (5 bases). CDR1 is SEHNR and CDR2 is FQNEAQ in the germline V gene (reference sequence). The CDR3 spans 14 residues. Between the trimmed V and J ends, which lost 5 bases and 3 bases, there was a span of 14 bases. The CDR3 here is CASSPTGISYEQYF. For the CDR3, the DNA is TGTGCCAGCAGCCCCACAGGCATTAGCTACGAGCAGTACTTC.

This clonotype appeared many times. V is TRBV5-1 and J is TRBJ2-3; TRBD2 matches at 7 bases. The CDR3 is 16 amino acids. Germline V CDR1 and CDR2: SGHRS, YFSETQ. The J segment lost 4 bases and the V segment lost 0 bases, leaving 8 bases of the junction unmatched. CDR3: CASSLGDYLTADTQYF. The CDR3 DNA sequence: TGCGCCAGCAGCTTGGGGGACTACCTGACGGCAGATACGCAGTATTTT.

This clonotype was counted ten times or more. The J gene is TRBJ2-3, the V gene TRBV10-3; D is uncertain. V was cut by 10 bases and J by 3 bases, with 20 bases left in between. This CDR3 comprises 15 residues. Germline V lookup: CDR1 ENHRY, CDR2 SYGVKD. CDR3 sequence: CATRHGFQGTDTQYF. DNA for the CDR3: TGTGCCACCCGACACGGGTTTCAAGGTACAGATACGCAGTATTTT.

In this sample, this clonotype turned up many times. This chain connects TRBV6-5 to TRBJ2-1; D might be TRBD1 (6 bases). The CDR3 sequence is 12 residues long. Germline lookup yields CDR1 MNHEY and CDR2 SVGAGI. The germline V and J ends were trimmed by 5 bases and 6 bases, with 8 bases remaining between them. The CDR3 loop is CASSRRGNEQFF. CDR3 DNA: TGTGCCAGCAGTCGCAGGGGCAATGAGCAGTTCTTC.

This clonotype was seen at least ten times. This rearrangement joins TRBV4-2 to TRBJ1-1, with D unclear. This CDR3 is built from 13 residues. Per germline, CDR1 LGHNA and CDR2 YNFKEQ. The V and J ends lost 4 bases and 3 bases respectively, with 9 bases between them. The CDR3 sequence: CASSRETYTEAFF. CDR3 sequence (DNA): TGTGCCAGCAGCCGCGAAACCTACACTGAAGCTTTCTTT.

The sample holds many counts of this clonotype. This chain links TRBV7-3 with TRBJ2-1; 10 bases match TRBD2. The ends lost 3 bases at V and 7 bases at J; junction bases unmatched: 9. This CDR3 spans 16 amino acids. Germline V gene sequence: CDR1 SGHTA, CDR2 FQGTGA. Written as DNA, the CDR3 is TGTGCCAGCAGCTTGGATAGCGGGGGGCCGTGGAATGAGCAGTTCTTC. The encoded protein is CASSLDSGGPWNEQFF. Drawing the rest from reference TRBV7-3 and TRBJ2-1, the complete variable domain is GAGVSQTPSNKVTEKGKYVELRCDPISGHTALYWYRQSLGQGPEFLIYFQGTGAADDSGLPNDRFFAVRPEGSVSTLKIQRTERGDSAVYLCASSLDSGGPWNEQFFGPGTRLTVL.

This clonotype was counted many times. The rearrangement joins TRBV12-3 or TRBV12-4 to TRBJ1-3; D ambiguous. This CDR3 is built from 11 residues. Between the trimmed V and J ends, which lost 7 bases and 4 bases, there was a span of 5 bases. CDR3 bases: TGTGCCAGCATGGTCGGAAACACCATATATTTT. Amino acids: CASMVGNTIYF.

This clonotype was counted ten times or more. This chain joins TRBV9 and TRBJ2-7; D possibly corresponds to TRBD2 (5 bases). Germline V gene sequence: CDR1 SGDLS, CDR2 YYNGEE. V lost 3 bases and J 7 bases, leaving 20 bases between the germline ends. The CDR3 spans 15 residues. CDR3: CASSETDGMIWEQYF. The DNA of the CDR3 is TGTGCCAGCAGCGAAACGGACGGGATGATTTGGGAGCAGTACTTC.

This clonotype was seen many times. This chain joins TRBV7-3 and TRBJ1-2; no definite D call. From germline, CDR1 is SGHTA and CDR2 FQGTGA. CDR3 length: 13 residues. Trimming took 2 bases from V and 3 from J, leaving 7 bases between them. CDR3 sequence (DNA): TGTGCCAGCAGCTTAGGGGTGGACTATGGCTACACCTTC. Its protein product is CASSLGVDYGYTF.

This clonotype was counted many times. CDR3 sequence reads: CASSMDRVIYNEQFF. As DNA, the CDR3 is TGTGCCAGCAGCATGGACAGGGTAATCTACAATGAGCAGTTCTTC. V gene TRBV7-2 combines with J gene TRBJ2-1; 8 nucleotides align to TRBD1. This CDR3 is 15 amino acids long. CDR1 is SGHTA and CDR2 is FQGNSA in the germline V gene. V lost 5 bases to trimming and J lost 3 bases; unmatched junction nucleotides: 6.

This clonotype has more than one count but fewer than ten. The rearrangement links TRBV7-2 to TRBJ2-7; 10 nucleotides agree with TRBD2. V was clipped by 6 bases and J by 4 bases; unmatched bases: 6. This CDR3 has 14 residues. Germline V lookup: CDR1 SGHTA, CDR2 FQGNSA. CDR3 loop: CASRPGLAAYEQYF. In nucleotides, the CDR3 is TGTGCCAGCAGGCCCGGACTAGCGGCTTACGAGCAGTACTTC.

This clonotype was found many times. J is TRBJ2-6 and V is TRBV12-3 or TRBV12-4; no clear D gene. The CDR3 totals 16 residues. Trimming stripped 5 bases from V and 0 bases from J, with 11 bases between. The CDR3 nucleotides are TGTGCCAGCAGTCCAGCCGCAATCTCTGGGGCCAACGTCCTGACTTTC. Protein product: CASSPAAISGANVLTF.

Ten or more counts support this clonotype. The chain joins TRBV7-2 to TRBJ1-1, with TRBD1 matching 8 bases. Germline CDR1 and CDR2: SGHTA and FQGNSA. The CDR3 extends over 15 amino acids. Losses at the gene ends were 5 bases for V and 9 bases for J; bases not matched to a gene: 14. The CDR3 here is CASSTSRGPAAQAFF. The CDR3 bases are TGTGCCAGCAGCACCAGCAGGGGGCCCGCGGCTCAAGCTTTCTTT.

This clonotype showed up many times. The chain has TRBV11-1 and TRBJ1-2; 9 nucleotides agree with TRBD1. The V gene's germline CDR1 is SGHAT and CDR2 FQDESV (reference sequence). The CDR3 covers 18 residues. Trimming at V came to 4 bases and at J to 4 bases, leaving 16 bases not matched to a gene. CDR3 sequence reads: CASSSTAGTGQKGYGYTF. CDR3 nucleotides: TGTGCCAGCAGCTCAACCGCCGGGACAGGGCAGAAGGGCTATGGCTACACCTTC.